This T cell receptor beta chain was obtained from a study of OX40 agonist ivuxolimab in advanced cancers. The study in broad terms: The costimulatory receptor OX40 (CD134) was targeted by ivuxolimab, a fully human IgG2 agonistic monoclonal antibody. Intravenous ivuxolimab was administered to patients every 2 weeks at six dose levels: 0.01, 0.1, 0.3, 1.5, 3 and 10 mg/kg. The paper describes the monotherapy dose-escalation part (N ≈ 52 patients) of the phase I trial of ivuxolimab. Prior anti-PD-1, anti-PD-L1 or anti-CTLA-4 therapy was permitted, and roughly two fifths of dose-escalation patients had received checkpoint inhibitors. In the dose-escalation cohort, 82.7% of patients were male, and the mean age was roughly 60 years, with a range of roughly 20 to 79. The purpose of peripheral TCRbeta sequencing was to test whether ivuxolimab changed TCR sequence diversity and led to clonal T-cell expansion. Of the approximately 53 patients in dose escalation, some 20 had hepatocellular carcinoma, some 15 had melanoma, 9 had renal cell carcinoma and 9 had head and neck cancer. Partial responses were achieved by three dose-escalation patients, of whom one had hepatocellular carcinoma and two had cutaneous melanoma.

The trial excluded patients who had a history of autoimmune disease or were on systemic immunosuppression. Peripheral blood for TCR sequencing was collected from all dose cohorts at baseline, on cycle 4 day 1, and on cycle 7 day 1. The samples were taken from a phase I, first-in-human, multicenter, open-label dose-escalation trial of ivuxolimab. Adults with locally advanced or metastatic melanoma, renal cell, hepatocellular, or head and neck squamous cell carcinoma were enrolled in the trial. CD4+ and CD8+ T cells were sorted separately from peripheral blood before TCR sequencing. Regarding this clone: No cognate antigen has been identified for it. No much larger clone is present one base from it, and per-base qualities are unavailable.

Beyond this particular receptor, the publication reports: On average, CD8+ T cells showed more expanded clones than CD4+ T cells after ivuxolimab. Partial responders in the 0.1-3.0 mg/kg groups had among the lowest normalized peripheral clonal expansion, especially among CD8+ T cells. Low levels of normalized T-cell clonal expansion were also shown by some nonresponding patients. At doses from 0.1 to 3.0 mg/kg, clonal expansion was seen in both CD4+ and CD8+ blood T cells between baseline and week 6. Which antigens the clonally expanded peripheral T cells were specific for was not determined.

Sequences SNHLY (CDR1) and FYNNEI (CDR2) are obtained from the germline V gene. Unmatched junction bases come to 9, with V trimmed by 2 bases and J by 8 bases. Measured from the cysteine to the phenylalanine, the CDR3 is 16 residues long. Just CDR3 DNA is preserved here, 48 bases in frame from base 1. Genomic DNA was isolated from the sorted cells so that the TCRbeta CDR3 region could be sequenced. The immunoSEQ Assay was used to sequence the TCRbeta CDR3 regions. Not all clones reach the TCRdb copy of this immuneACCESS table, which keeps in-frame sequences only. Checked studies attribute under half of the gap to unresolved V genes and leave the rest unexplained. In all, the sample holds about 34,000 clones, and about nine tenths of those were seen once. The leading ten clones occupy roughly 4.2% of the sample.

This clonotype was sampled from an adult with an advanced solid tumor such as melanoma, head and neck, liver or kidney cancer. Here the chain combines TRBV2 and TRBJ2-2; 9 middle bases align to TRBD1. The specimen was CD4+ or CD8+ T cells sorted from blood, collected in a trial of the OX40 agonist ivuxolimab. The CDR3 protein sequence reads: CASSETLGTGYGELFF. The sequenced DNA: TGTGCCAGCAGTGAAACATTAGGGACAGGGTATGGGGAGCTGTTTTTT.